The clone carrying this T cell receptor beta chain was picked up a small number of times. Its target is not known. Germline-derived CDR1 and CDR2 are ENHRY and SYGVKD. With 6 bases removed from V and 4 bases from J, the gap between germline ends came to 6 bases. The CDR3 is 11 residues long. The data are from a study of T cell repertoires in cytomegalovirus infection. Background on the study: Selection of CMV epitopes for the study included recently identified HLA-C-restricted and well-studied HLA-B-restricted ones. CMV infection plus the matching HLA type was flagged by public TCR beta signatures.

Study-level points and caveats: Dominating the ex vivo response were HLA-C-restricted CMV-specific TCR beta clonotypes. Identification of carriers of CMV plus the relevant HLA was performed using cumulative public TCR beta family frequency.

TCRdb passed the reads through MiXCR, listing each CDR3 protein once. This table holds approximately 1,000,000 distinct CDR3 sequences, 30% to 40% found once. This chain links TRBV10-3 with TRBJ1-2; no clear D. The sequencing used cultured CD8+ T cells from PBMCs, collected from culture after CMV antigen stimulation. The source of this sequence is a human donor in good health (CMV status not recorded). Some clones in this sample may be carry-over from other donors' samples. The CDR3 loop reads CAIRKAYGYTF. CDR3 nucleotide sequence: TGTGCCATCAGGAAGGCCTATGGCTACACCTTC.